The clone carrying this TCR beta chain was seen a few times. This record comes from a study of shared clonotypes between healthy human individuals. On the study more broadly: Serving as donors were a couple of women and three men, whose ages spanned 18 to 49.

Produced via immunoSEQ multiplex PCR; TCRdb's table is partial and in-frame only. The sample lists roughly 2.5 million clones, about 92% occurring once. There are 12 residues in the CDR3. CDR1 is SQVTM and CDR2 is ANQGSEA in the germline V gene. V lost 3 bases and J lost 4, with 9 bases in between. Adult donors, all healthy and HIV-negative, had no recent acute infections or vaccinations. The V and J genes are TRBV29-1 and TRBJ1-2, with D unclear. This receptor was taken from a man aged 18 to 29 in good health. Sample: naive CD4+ T cells sorted from blood. Subset here: CD45RA+ positively selected. This chain's CDR3 is CSVDWLLYGYTF. DNA of the CDR3: TGCAGCGTTGACTGGCTTCTCTATGGCTACACCTTC.